A single T cell receptor beta chain is shown here with its context. The antigen remains undetermined. This entry belongs to a study of blood T cells in healthy people across ages. Per germline, CDR1 SNHLY and CDR2 FYNNEI. The CDR3 extends over 13 amino acids. V shed 10 bases, J shed 6 bases, and the junction held 6 bases outside the gene matches. General observations from the study: The study regarded diversity estimates from one million T cells as underestimates. There was no known CMV status for donors, so expanded clonotype changes were possibly confounded.

A second PCR of about 7 to 12 cycles used a sample-barcoded 5' primer and a J-beta primer mix. TCRdb processed the 5' RACE reads anew with MiXCR; each CDR3 protein has one entry. The sample includes about 1.8 million distinct CDR3 sequences, 40% to 55% seen only once; the top ten take around 2.1%. Sequenced input: blood. This rearrangement joins TRBV2 to TRBJ1-6; 7 bases fit TRBD1. The sequence was obtained from a woman aged 40-49 years in good health. CDR3 sequence (DNA): TGTGCCACCAAGACAGGGATTAATTCACCCCTCCACTTT. Protein sequence: CATKTGINSPLHF. Variable domain in full (rest from reference TRBV2 and TRBJ1-6): EPEVTQTPSHQVTQMGQEVILRCVPISNHLYFYWYRQILGQKVEFLVSFYNNEISEKSEIFDDQFSVERPDGSNFTLKIRSTKLEDSAMYFCATKTGINSPLHFGNGTRLTVT.